The 31 T cell receptor beta chains in this list originate from one sample, sequenced in a study of response to subunit inactivated influenza vaccine. MiXCR, applied by TCRdb to the RT-PCR reads, yields one record per CDR3 protein. The sample lists 650,000 to 700,000 distinct CDR3 sequences, about 15% seen once, with around a tenth in the top ten. The source was PBMCs from blood, collected 11 to 12 days after vaccination. These receptors all come from a man aged 45-65 years who received an inactivated influenza vaccine.

This clonotype was detected a few times. The genes are TRBV6-2 or TRBV6-3 and TRBJ2-5, with TRBD2 matching 11 bases. The CDR3 sequence is 15 residues long. The V and J ends lost 3 bases and 4 bases, in that order; junction bases with no gene match: 4. The germline CDR1 and CDR2 sequences are MNHEY and SVGEGT. CDR3 bases: TGTGCCAGCAGTTATCTACTAGCGGGAGCAGAGACCCAGTACTTC. Protein: CASSYLLAGAETQYF.

The chain couples TRBV29-1 to TRBJ2-2; D call uncertain. The CDR3 totals 14 residues. V lost 2 bases, J lost 0 bases, and 7 bases lay in between. Germline lookup yields CDR1 SQVTM and CDR2 ANQGSEA. This chain's CDR3 is CSVESLTNTGELFF. CDR3 DNA sequence: TGCAGCGTTGAAAGCCTAACGAACACCGGGGAGCTGTTTTTT.

This clonotype appeared once. The J gene is TRBJ2-2, the V gene TRBV13; the D gene is possibly TRBD2 (5 bases). The germline V gene has CDR1 PRHDT and CDR2 FYEKMQ (reference sequence). The CDR3 extends over 14 amino acids. Deletions cut 4 bases from V and 8 bases from J, with 14 bases between. Here the CDR3 reads CASSSSGRWGELFF. The CDR3 DNA sequence: TGTGCCAGCAGCTCATCGGGAAGGTGGGGGGAGCTGTTTTTT.

This sequence joins TRBV6-2 or TRBV6-3 and TRBJ2-1; D is possibly TRBD2 (5 bases). Trimming removed 5 bases from V and 0 bases from J, with 17 bases in between. The CDR3 contains 17 residues. Germline V gene lookup returns CDR1 MNHEY and CDR2 SVGEGT. DNA of the CDR3: TGTGCCAGCAGTCTAGGATGGGGAGAGAGCTCCTACAATGAGCAGTTCTTC. Encoded protein: CASSLGWGESSYNEQFF.

In this sample, this clonotype turned up a few times. This chain joins TRBV5-1 and TRBJ2-4; D is possibly TRBD1 (5 bases). The V and J ends lost 3 bases and 8 bases respectively, with 15 bases between them. CDR3 length: 14 amino acids. Germline CDR1 SGHRS, CDR2 YFSETQ. The CDR3 sequence: CASSYWGRADIQYF. CDR3 DNA: TGCGCCAGCAGCTATTGGGGCAGGGCAGACATTCAGTACTTC.

The chain joins TRBV4-1 to TRBJ2-2; 9 bases fit TRBD1. From germline, CDR1 is MGHRA and CDR2 YSYEKL. The ends lost 3 bases at V and 4 bases at J; junction bases unmatched: 12. This CDR3 comprises 18 residues. CDR3 bases: TGCGCCAGCAGCCAGACAAGGACAGGGGCGGCCTTCACCGGGGAGCTGTTTTTT. It yields the protein CASSQTRTGAAFTGELFF.

This clonotype was found a few times. The chain joins TRBV7-2 to TRBJ2-5; D unclear. The germline gives CDR1 SGHTA, CDR2 FQGNSA. The CDR3 has 14 residues. Trimming removed 2 bases from V and 4 bases from J, with 11 bases in between. This CDR3 is CASSLTRVTETQYF. CDR3 DNA sequence: TGTGCCAGCAGCTTAACCCGGGTAACAGAGACCCAGTACTTC.

V and J are TRBV29-1 and TRBJ2-7, with D possibly TRBD2 on 5 matching bases. The V gene's germline CDR1 is SQVTM and CDR2 ANQGSEA. The CDR3 is 12 amino acids. The ends were cut back, 4 bases at V and 6 bases at J, with 13 bases in the middle. The CDR3 reads CSVAFAGGEQYF. The CDR3 DNA reads TGCAGCGTTGCGTTCGCGGGCGGCGAGCAGTACTTC.

This clonotype has more than one count but fewer than ten. V is TRBV28 and J is TRBJ2-1; D gene unclear. CDR3 length: 14 residues. The germline V gene encodes CDR1 MDHEN and CDR2 SYDVKM. The V end lost 6 bases, the J end lost 8 bases, and 17 bases lay between the germline ends. The CDR3 DNA follows: TGTGCCAGCAGCCGCCATCGGACGCTCGATGAGCAGTTCTTC. It translates to CASSRHRTLDEQFF.

J is TRBJ2-2 and V is TRBV7-8; the match to TRBD2 covers 7 bases. The CDR3 totals 15 residues. V lost 1 base to trimming and J lost 5 bases; unmatched junction nucleotides: 4. Germline V gene sequence: CDR1 SGHVS, CDR2 FQNEAQ. The CDR3: CASSLGGSVTGELFF. In DNA form, the CDR3 reads TGTGCCAGCAGCTTAGGCGGGAGCGTAACCGGGGAGCTGTTTTTT.

This sequence joins TRBV7-6 and TRBJ2-2, with D tentatively TRBD1 (5 bases). The V gene's germline CDR1 is SGHVS and CDR2 FNYEAQ. The CDR3 has 13 amino acids. Between the trimmed V and J ends, which lost 11 bases and 6 bases, there was a span of 16 bases. CDR3 protein: CAPDTAGSGELFF. Here the CDR3 DNA reads TGTGCCCCGGACACGGCCGGGTCCGGGGAGCTGTTTTTT.

The chain joins TRBV12-3 or TRBV12-4 to TRBJ2-1; 9 bases match TRBD2. With 3 bases clipped from V and 2 bases from J, the junction kept 8 bases outside the gene matches. The CDR3 runs 17 residues. The CDR3 nucleotides are TGTGCCAGCAGTTTTCCGGGACTAGCTCTTACCTACAATGAGCAGTTCTTC. Protein product: CASSFPGLALTYNEQFF.

This clonotype was seen more than once but under ten times. The chain couples TRBV6-2 or TRBV6-3 to TRBJ1-5; D call uncertain. Trimming stripped 6 bases from V and 5 bases from J, with 8 bases between. Germline loops: CDR1 MNHEY, CDR2 SVGEGT. The CDR3 is 12 amino acids. The CDR3 sequence: CASSNWDQPQHF. CDR3 coding DNA: TGTGCCAGCAGCAACTGGGATCAGCCCCAGCATTTT.

This clonotype was counted between two and nine times. V gene TRBV20-1 combines with J gene TRBJ2-3, with no clear D. The V gene's germline CDR1 is DFQATT and CDR2 SNEGSKA (reference sequence). V was shortened by 6 bases and J by 6 bases, with 13 bases between the two germline ends. The CDR3 is 12 amino acids. CDR3 in DNA: TGCAGTGCGGGTAGCCGTAGGGATACGCAGTATTTT. It encodes CSAGSRRDTQYF.

A few counts support this clonotype. The chain couples TRBV7-9 to TRBJ2-1; D possibly corresponds to TRBD1 (5 bases). V shed 3 bases and J shed 4 bases, with 10 bases lying between them. CDR1 SEHNR and CDR2 FQNEAQ come from the germline V gene (reference sequence). This CDR3 region has 14 residues. CDR3 sequence (DNA): TGTGCCAGCAGCTTTCGCGACAGATACAATGAGCAGTTCTTC. It encodes CASSFRDRYNEQFF.

This clonotype turned up a few times. This chain connects TRBV30 to TRBJ2-3; no reliable D call. The V and J ends lost 5 bases and 0 bases respectively, with 12 bases between them. Germline V gives CDR1 GTSNPN, CDR2 SVGIG (reference sequence). The CDR3 is 14 amino acids. CDR3 residues: CAWDSTASTDTQYF. The CDR3, as DNA: TGTGCCTGGGACTCCACTGCTAGCACAGATACGCAGTATTTT.

The table lists this clonotype with a few counts. This CDR3 is missing its conserved last phenylalanine or tryptophan, likely due to a read error. The chain combines TRBV5-5 with TRBJ2-1, with TRBD2 identical over 11 bases. J was trimmed by 4 bases and V by 7 bases; bases with no gene match: 4. The germline CDR1 and CDR2 sequences are SGHKS and YYEKEE (reference sequence). The CDR3 has 14 amino acids. The CDR3 is CASAGTSGYNEQFL. DNA of the CDR3: TGTGCCAGCGCTGGGACTAGCGGATACAATGAGCAGTTCCTC.

This clonotype was seen many times. The V and J genes are TRBV6-1 and TRBJ2-1, with 9 bases that match TRBD1. CDR1 is MNHNS and CDR2 is SASEGT in the germline V gene. The J segment lost 8 bases and the V segment lost 4 bases, leaving 9 bases of the junction unmatched. The CDR3 length is 15 residues. CDR3 sequence (DNA): TGTGCCAGCAGTGGCCGGGACAGGGCAGGGGATGAGCAGTTCTTC. Its translation is CASSGRDRAGDEQFF.

This chain uses TRBV3-1 with TRBJ1-5; D uncertain. Germline CDR1 LGHDT, CDR2 YNNKEL (reference sequence). Trimming removed 0 bases at V and 5 bases at J, with 5 bases between. The CDR3 covers 13 residues. For the CDR3, the DNA is TGTGCCAGCAGCCAAGAGCTCGATCAGCCCCAGCATTTT. Translating it yields CASSQELDQPQHF. Together with reference TRBV3-1 and TRBJ1-5, the CDR3 gives the full variable domain: DTAVSQTPKYLVTQMGNDKSIKCEQNLGHDTMYWYKQDSKKFLKIMFSYNNKELIINETVPNRFSPKSPDKAHLNLHINSLELGDSAVYFCASSQELDQPQHFGDGTRLSIL.

A few counts support this clonotype. This chain joins TRBV12-3 or TRBV12-4 and TRBJ2-5; 10 nucleotides line up with TRBD2. The CDR3 is made up of 16 amino acids. V gave up 3 bases and J gave up 1 base; unmatched junction bases: 5. For the CDR3, the DNA is TGTGCCAGCAGTTTGTTAGCGGGGGGTATCCAAGAGACCCAGTACTTC. This encodes CASSLLAGGIQETQYF.

At least ten counts were recorded for this clonotype. The chain carries TRBV6-5 and TRBJ2-7, with TRBD2 identical over 9 bases. The germline gives CDR1 MNHEY, CDR2 SVGAGI. Losses at the gene ends were 0 bases for V and 7 bases for J; bases not matched to a gene: 7. The CDR3 has 15 amino acids. CDR3 region: CASSYSTLAGWEQYF. CDR3 DNA: TGTGCCAGCAGTTACTCGACCCTAGCGGGGTGGGAGCAGTACTTC.

This clonotype has only one observation. The chain combines TRBV5-1 with TRBJ2-3; TRBD2 is a possible D gene (5 bases). V lost 5 bases and J lost 0, with 13 bases in between. The CDR3 spans 15 residues. The V gene's germline CDR1 is SGHRS and CDR2 YFSETQ. CDR3 in amino acids: CASSLRLLSTDTQYF. CDR3 sequence (DNA): TGCGCCAGCAGTCTCAGACTACTTAGCACAGATACGCAGTATTTT.

This clonotype was found many times. The chain recombines TRBV3-1 with TRBJ2-2; TRBD1 or TRBD2 may be the D gene (5 bases each). This CDR3 spans 12 amino acids. The ends were cut back, 5 bases at V and 16 bases at J, with 17 bases in the middle. The germline gives CDR1 LGHDT, CDR2 YNNKEL (reference sequence). The CDR3 loop reads CASSSGTGPPFF. As DNA, the CDR3 is TGTGCCAGCAGCTCCGGGACCGGGCCCCCGTTTTTT.

The V gene is TRBV7-2, the J gene TRBJ2-6; D is ambiguous. The CDR3 sequence is 14 residues long. Germline V gene data show CDR1 as SGHTA and CDR2 as FQGNSA. V lost 5 bases and J lost 1, with 6 bases in between. CDR3 region: CASSVISGANVLTF. Written as DNA, the CDR3 is TGTGCCAGCAGCGTGATATCTGGGGCCAACGTCCTGACTTTC.

The DNA of the CDR3 is TGCAGTGCTAGGGCAGACTCTGGGGCCAACGTCCTGACTTTC. It codes for CSARADSGANVLTF. The rearrangement joins TRBV20-1 to TRBJ2-6; D unresolved. The CDR3 is 14 residues long. From germline, CDR1 is DFQATT and CDR2 SNEGSKA (reference sequence). Trimming removed 3 bases at V and 0 bases at J, with 6 bases between.

The V gene is TRBV18, the J gene TRBJ2-7; 9 bases match TRBD2. In germline, CDR1 is KGHSH, CDR2 LQKENI. Trimming cost V 2 bases and J 3 bases; bases outside gene matches: 11. The CDR3 covers 17 residues. DNA for the CDR3: TGTGCCAGCTCACCAACATTAGCGGGAGTCGGTCTCTACGAGCAGTACTTC. It specifies CASSPTLAGVGLYEQYF.

This clonotype was picked up many times. The genes are TRBV5-1 and TRBJ2-3; D gene unclear. The V end lost 4 bases, the J end lost 1 base, and 16 bases lay between the germline ends. There are 16 residues in the CDR3. Germline V lookup: CDR1 SGHRS, CDR2 YFSETQ. The CDR3 is CASSPEITKRTDTQYF. DNA for the CDR3: TGCGCCAGCAGCCCTGAAATTACGAAACGCACAGATACGCAGTATTTT.

The chain is built from TRBV29-1 and TRBJ2-3; D gene unclear. Per germline, CDR1 SQVTM and CDR2 ANQGSEA. The CDR3 runs 12 residues. V was cut by 4 bases and J by 0 bases, with 5 bases left in between. The CDR3 DNA is TGCAGCGTTGGTCCTAGCACAGATACGCAGTATTTT. Protein product: CSVGPSTDTQYF.

The chain carries TRBV12-3 or TRBV12-4 and TRBJ2-1, with 12 bases fitting TRBD2. V lost 5 bases to trimming and J lost 15 bases; unmatched junction nucleotides: 11. The CDR3 runs 14 residues. For the CDR3, the DNA is TGTGCCAGCAGTGTCGGGACTAGCGGGCTCGGCGGGTTCTTC. Its protein is CASSVGTSGLGGFF.

This chain joins TRBV20-1 and TRBJ2-3; tentatively, D is TRBD1 (6 bases). Germline assignment: CDR1 DFQATT and CDR2 SNEGSKA (reference sequence). V lost 6 bases and J 9 bases, leaving 16 bases between the germline ends. The CDR3 runs to 12 residues. CDR3 DNA sequence: TGCAGTGCGTTCCCGGACAGAAACACGCAGTATTTT. Protein product: CSAFPDRNTQYF.

The V and J genes are TRBV28 and TRBJ2-5, with TRBD1 matching 7 bases. The J segment lost 3 bases and the V segment lost 8 bases, leaving 6 bases of the junction unmatched. The CDR3 totals 13 residues. From germline, CDR1 is MDHEN and CDR2 SYDVKM. The DNA of the CDR3 is TGTGCCAGCGACCTTACAGGGGAAGAGACCCAGTACTTC. Residues: CASDLTGEETQYF.